The clone carrying this TCR beta chain was counted many times. The data stem from a study of response to subunit inactivated influenza vaccine. From the RT-PCR reads, TCRdb called clonotypes with MiXCR, one entry per CDR3 protein. In the table there are about 300,000 distinct CDR3 sequences, 20% to 25% of which are singletons. There are 15 residues in the CDR3. Deletions cut 3 bases from V and 5 bases from J, with 11 bases between. Germline V CDR1 and CDR2: SGHVS, FQNEAQ. This chain links TRBV7-8 with TRBJ1-6; D might be TRBD1 (6 bases). The receptor comes from a man aged 45 to 75 who received an inactivated influenza vaccine. This specimen consisted of PBMCs from blood, obtained approximately 20 months after vaccination. CDR3 coding DNA: TGTGCCAGCAGCTTTCAGACAGGAGATAATTCACCCCTCCACTTT. This sequence encodes CASSFQTGDNSPLHF.